This T cell receptor (beta chain) appears in the sequencing data of a study of chemoradiotherapy in HPV16-positive cancers. On the study more broadly: Functional T-cell assays on a couple of HPV16-positive patients' cells defined candidate HPV-specific clones and common TCR motifs.

CDR1 and CDR2 from the germline V gene are SGHVS and FQNEAQ. Unmatched junction bases numbered 8, after V lost 5 bases and J lost 1 base. This CDR3 is 16 amino acids long. Using immunoSEQ multiplex PCR, the repertoire was profiled, and TCRdb retains in-frame clones only, with some absent. The sample records about 3,400 clones, 94% being singletons. The clonotype comes from a human donor with HPV-associated anogenital cancer. The V call is TRBV7-8, the J call TRBJ2-3, with 8 bases fitting TRBD2. Collection of the sample occurred from a patient who underwent chemoradiotherapy. CDR3 in amino acids: CASSGEASGRTDTQYF. CDR3 DNA sequence: TGTGCCAGCAGCGGAGAGGCTAGCGGGCGCACAGATACGCAGTATTTT.